The present TCR beta chain was sequenced within a study of blood T cell dynamics during melanoma immunotherapy. Study context: Standard first-line treatment here was pembrolizumab or nivolumab plus ipilimumab in metastatic melanoma.

Produced via immunoSEQ multiplex PCR; TCRdb's table is partial and in-frame only. The sample yields 25,000 to 30,000 clones, over 80% seen once. Time point in this sample: week 3, after first cycle of checkpoint inhibitor. One draw preceded checkpoint blockade; another followed its first cycle at week 3. Germline CDR1 and CDR2: SGHRS and YFSETQ. With 3 bases removed from V and 5 bases from J, the gap between germline ends came to 14 bases. The CDR3 sequence is 14 residues long. This sequence was found in a human donor with melanoma. The source material was blood, sampled from a patient treated with checkpoint blockade. The chain combines TRBV5-1 with TRBJ1-2; D ambiguous. The CDR3 DNA is TGCGCCAGCAGCTCCGGCCTCCACCAATATGGCTACACCTTC. Amino acid sequence: CASSSGLHQYGYTF.